The 32 T cell receptor beta chains below come from one sample, sequenced in a study of T cells after yellow fever vaccination. Via MiXCR, TCRdb re-called the 5' RACE reads, giving one row per CDR3 protein. The table includes more than 350,000 distinct CDR3 sequences, around a tenth detected once. The sequences come from PBMCs, collected on the day of the first yellow fever vaccination. All receptors derive from a man aged 18 to 35 who received the YFV17D yellow fever vaccine.

V gene TRBV14 combines with J gene TRBJ2-7, with no clear D. The V gene's germline CDR1 is SGHDN and CDR2 FVKESK. This CDR3 is built from 12 residues. Trimming took off 6 bases at V and 3 bases at J, with 9 bases between the two ends. The DNA for the CDR3 is TGTGCCAGCAGTCACCTCCGCTACGAGCAGTACTTC. This gives the protein CASSHLRYEQYF.

The V and J genes are TRBV10-3 and TRBJ1-5; 8 nucleotides line up with TRBD1. Germline V gene data show CDR1 as ENHRY and CDR2 as SYGVKD. V trimming: 7 bases; J trimming: 3 bases; junction bases outside the gene matches: 11. The CDR3 runs 16 residues. CDR3 DNA sequence: TGTGCCATCAAGGCAGGGGGCGAAGGTGACAATCAGCCCCAGCATTTT. Encoded protein: CAIKAGGEGDNQPQHF.

The chain combines TRBV5-1 with TRBJ2-2; weak D call: TRBD1 (6 bases). The CDR3 runs 14 residues. Per germline, CDR1 SGHRS and CDR2 YFSETQ. Trimming took 3 bases from V and 5 from J, leaving 11 bases between them. This CDR3 reads CASSSKGETGELFF. The CDR3 DNA follows: TGCGCCAGCAGCTCAAAGGGGGAGACCGGGGAGCTGTTTTTT.

This clonotype has ten or more counts. The chain recombines TRBV7-2 with TRBJ1-2; no firm D call. This CDR3 contains 13 residues. Trimming removed 1 base at V and 4 bases at J, with 7 bases between. Germline V CDR1 and CDR2: SGHTA, FQGNSA. In nucleotides, the CDR3 is TGTGCCAGCAGCTTAGACCCTGGCTATGGCTACACCTTC. Its protein is CASSLDPGYGYTF.

This clonotype was seen a handful of times. The chain carries TRBV7-6 and TRBJ2-2; 7 bases match TRBD1. This CDR3 has 15 amino acids. V shed 1 base and J 6 bases; nucleotides not matched to a gene: 5. Germline CDR1 is SGHVS and CDR2 is FNYEAQ. DNA for the CDR3: TGTGCCAGCAGCTTAGTGCAAGGGACAGCCGGGGAGCTGTTTTTT. Amino acids: CASSLVQGTAGELFF.

The chain carries TRBV11-2 and TRBJ2-7; D could derive from TRBD1 or TRBD2 (6 bases each). The V end was cut by 4 bases, the J end by 7 bases, with 17 bases between. Per the germline V gene, CDR1 is SGHAT and CDR2 is FQNNGV. CDR3 size: 14 residues. The CDR3 protein is CASSSVRGRWEQYV. Written as DNA, the CDR3 is TGTGCCAGCAGCTCCGTCCGGGGGCGATGGGAGCAGTACGTC.

This clonotype appeared a few times. Being one base from a much bigger clone, this may be a read error. The rearrangement uses TRBV5-6 and TRBJ2-7, with D perhaps assigned TRBD1 or TRBD2 (5 bases each). The germline V and J ends were trimmed by 3 bases and 3 bases, with 7 bases remaining between them. Per germline, CDR1 SGHDT and CDR2 YYEEEE. This CDR3 is built from 12 residues. CDR3 coding DNA: TGTGCCAGCAGCTGGGACGGCTACGAGCAGTACTTC. Its protein product is CASSWDGYEQYF. The whole variable domain, remainder taken from reference TRBV5-6 and TRBJ2-7, is DAGVTQSPTHLIKTRGQQVTLRCSPKSGHDTVSWYQQALGQGPQFIFQYYEEEERQRGNFPDRFSGHQFPNYSSELNVNALLLGDSALYLCASSWDGYEQYFGPGTRLTVT.

V usage is TRBV20-1 and J usage is TRBJ2-5; 7 positions match TRBD1. The CDR3 has 16 residues. Germline CDR1 is DFQATT and CDR2 is SNEGSKA (reference sequence). Trimming removed 4 bases from V and 0 bases from J; junction bases left unmatched: 11. Written as DNA, the CDR3 is TGCAGTGCTAATACGAGACAGGGCCAGTACCAAGAGACCCAGTACTTC. As protein: CSANTRQGQYQETQYF.

The CDR3, as DNA: TGTGCCAGCAGTTCTGTACAGGGTGGCGGGGAGCTGTTTTTT. Encoded protein: CASSSVQGGGELFF. The J gene is TRBJ2-2, the V gene TRBV12-3 or TRBV12-4; possibly TRBD1 for D (6 bases). The CDR3 covers 14 residues. V gave up 4 bases and J gave up 7 bases, with 13 bases separating them.

DNA for the CDR3: TGTGCCAGCAGCTTAATGGGGACTAGCGGGGGGCCCGGGTCCGTGGAGACCCAGTACTTC. This sequence encodes CASSLMGTSGGPGSVETQYF. The rearrangement joins TRBV7-7 to TRBJ2-5, with 15 bases matching TRBD2. The ends lost 2 bases at V and 5 bases at J; junction bases unmatched: 15. CDR1 and CDR2 from the germline V gene are SSHAT and FNYEAQ (reference sequence). The CDR3 has 20 residues.

The chain employs TRBV25-1 and TRBJ2-5, with D possibly matching TRBD1 (5 bases). The CDR3 has 14 amino acids. Trimming shortened V by 0 bases and J by 3 bases, and 8 bases separated the two germline ends. Germline CDR1 reads MGHDK; CDR2 reads SYGVNS. The CDR3 nucleotides read TGTGCCAGCAGTGAATACGAGACAGAAGAGACCCAGTACTTC. Residues: CASSEYETEETQYF.

The rearrangement joins TRBV5-1 to TRBJ1-4; D unresolved. CDR1 SGHRS and CDR2 YFSETQ come from the germline V gene. The germline V and J ends were trimmed by 4 bases and 8 bases, with 12 bases remaining between them. The CDR3 covers 13 residues. The CDR3 nucleotides read TGCGCCAGCAGCGCATTCTATGAGGAAAAACTGTTTTTT. Translating it yields CASSAFYEEKLFF.

This clonotype was observed many times. The genes are TRBV28 and TRBJ1-6; unclear D gene. The CDR3 spans 12 residues. Germline V lookup: CDR1 MDHEN, CDR2 SYDVKM. V lost 8 bases and J lost 6, with 8 bases in between. The CDR3 DNA reads as TGTGCCAGCTCTAAGCTTAATTCACCCCTCCACTTT. Its translation: CASSKLNSPLHF. The entire variable domain, with the rest obtained from reference TRBV28 and TRBJ1-6, is as follows: DVKVTQSSRYLVKRTGEKVFLECVQDMDHENMFWYRQDPGLGLRLIYFSYDVKMKEKGDIPEGYSVSREKKERFSLILESASTNQTSMYLCASSKLNSPLHFGNGTRLTVT.

The V call is TRBV7-6, the J call TRBJ1-4; TRBD1 might be the D (5 bases). The CDR3 runs to 15 residues. The germline V gene encodes CDR1 SGHVS and CDR2 FNYEAQ. V was trimmed by 5 bases and J by 10 bases, leaving 20 bases between them. The CDR3 DNA follows: TGTGCCAGCAGCCCTTTTATGGGGGAGGGGATAAAACTGTTTTTT. Its translation is CASSPFMGEGIKLFF.

The genes are TRBV2 and TRBJ1-4; D is unresolved. Germline-derived CDR1 and CDR2 are SNHLY and FYNNEI. The CDR3 spans 12 residues. Trimming removed 4 bases at V and 7 bases at J, with 7 bases between. The CDR3: CASSVEGEKLFF. CDR3 in DNA: TGTGCCAGCAGTGTGGAGGGTGAAAAACTGTTTTTT.

The chain is built from TRBV12-3 or TRBV12-4 and TRBJ2-7; D is possibly TRBD1 (5 bases). The CDR3 consists of 13 residues. The germline V and J ends were trimmed by 6 bases and 2 bases, with 11 bases remaining between them. In nucleotides, the CDR3 is TGTGCCAGCAGCATTAGGACACCCTACGAGCAGTACTTC. Translation gives CASSIRTPYEQYF.

This clonotype has just one count. The chain employs TRBV29-1 and TRBJ1-3, with D unclear. The length of the CDR3 is 14 residues. V lost 4 bases and J lost 2, with 12 bases in between. Germline assignment: CDR1 SQVTM and CDR2 ANQGSEA. CDR3 region: CSVGEAPPGNTIYF. The CDR3 nucleotides are TGCAGCGTTGGGGAGGCCCCCCCTGGAAACACCATATATTTT.

The genes are TRBV11-2 and TRBJ2-3; D gene unclear. Germline-derived CDR1 and CDR2 are SGHAT and FQNNGV. This CDR3 region has 13 residues. V shed 3 bases and J shed 4 bases, with 8 bases lying between them. CDR3 sequence reads: CASSFGEADTQYF. Here the CDR3 DNA reads TGTGCCAGCAGCTTCGGAGAGGCAGATACGCAGTATTTT. The full variable domain, its missing parts supplied by reference TRBV11-2 and TRBJ2-3, is EAGVAQSPRYKIIEKRQSVAFWCNPISGHATLYWYQQILGQGPKLLIQFQNNGVVDDSQLPKDRFSAERLKGVDSTLKIQPAKLEDSAVYLCASSFGEADTQYFGPGTRLTVL.

The J gene is TRBJ2-3, the V gene TRBV20-1; 10 bases line up with TRBD2. The germline V gene encodes CDR1 DFQATT and CDR2 SNEGSKA (reference sequence). This CDR3 is built from 20 residues. Trimming at V came to 4 bases and at J to 6 bases, leaving 25 bases not matched to a gene. This CDR3 reads CSATVMQSASGGLRGDTQYF. The CDR3 DNA follows: TGCAGTGCTACGGTTATGCAAAGCGCTAGCGGGGGTCTCAGGGGGGATACGCAGTATTTT.

V and J are TRBV6-2 or TRBV6-3 and TRBJ2-5, with D uncertain. Trimming pared 6 bases from V and 2 bases from J, leaving 10 bases between. CDR3 length: 13 residues. Germline CDR1 reads MNHEY; CDR2 reads SVGEGT. CDR3: CASSEHRQETQYF. In DNA form, the CDR3 reads TGTGCCAGCAGCGAACACCGACAAGAGACCCAGTACTTC.

This clonotype came up a few times. This sequence joins TRBV19 and TRBJ2-7; TRBD1 agrees at 9 bases. CDR3 length equals 16 residues. V dropped 5 bases and J dropped 1; count of bases not matched to a gene: 9. Germline V gene sequence: CDR1 LNHDA, CDR2 SQIVND (reference sequence). This CDR3 reads CASSGRRQGVSYEQYF. As DNA, the CDR3 is TGTGCCAGTAGTGGCCGTCGACAGGGGGTTTCCTACGAGCAGTACTTC.

This clonotype was found a few times. This chain links TRBV20-1 with TRBJ2-1; 7 positions agree with TRBD2. Looked up from germline, CDR1 is DFQATT and CDR2 is SNEGSKA (reference sequence). CDR3 length equals 15 residues. V lost 6 bases, J lost 9 bases, and 17 bases stayed unmatched. The CDR3 DNA follows: TGCAGTGCCCTAGGTCCGGGGGGAATTTCACTTGAGCAGTTCTTC. Protein sequence: CSALGPGGISLEQFF.

This clonotype was found a few times. This CDR3 is missing its conserved last phenylalanine or tryptophan, likely due to a read error. The rearrangement links TRBV7-9 to TRBJ2-3; D tentatively fits TRBD1 or TRBD2 (5 bases each). The CDR3 sequence is 14 residues long. Germline CDR1 reads SEHNR; CDR2 reads FQNEAQ (reference sequence). V was pared by 8 bases and J by 2 bases, with 14 bases between. CDR3 sequence (DNA): TGTGCCAGCCGGGAATCAGGGAACACAGATACGCAGTATCTT. Its translation is CASRESGNTDTQYL.

This clonotype has a handful of counts. This chain links TRBV3-1 with TRBJ2-3; no definite D call. This CDR3 contains 16 residues. Germline-derived CDR1 and CDR2 are LGHDT and YNNKEL (reference sequence). V lost 1 base and J lost 0, with 11 bases in between. DNA for the CDR3: TGTGCCAGCAGCCAAGGCGCTAGTGGGAGCACAGATACGCAGTATTTT. It is translated as CASSQGASGSTDTQYF.

This clonotype was picked up one time. The junction departs from germline at one end; a sequencing error may be responsible. The chain links TRBV12-3 or TRBV12-4 to TRBJ2-1; 8 bases are a match to TRBD1. CDR3 size: 15 residues. The CDR3 nucleotides are TGTGCCAGCATTACCACAGGGGGGAGCTACAATGAGCGGTTCTTC. Amino acids: CASITTGGSYNERFF.

This clonotype has only a few counts. The rearrangement joins TRBV25-1 to TRBJ2-7; 8 bases fit TRBD1. The germline V gene has CDR1 MGHDK and CDR2 SYGVNS. Losses at the gene ends were 6 bases for V and 1 base for J; bases not matched to a gene: 17. The CDR3 is made up of 18 amino acids. In DNA form, the CDR3 reads TGTGCCAGCAGCGACTTACAAGATTCGGACAGGGCATCCTACGAGCAGTACTTC. Its translation: CASSDLQDSDRASYEQYF.

The sample holds a few counts of this clonotype. This chain connects TRBV28 to TRBJ2-7; D may be TRBD2 (5 bases). Trimming removed 6 bases from V and 6 bases from J, with 18 bases in between. The CDR3 consists of 14 residues. Germline assignment: CDR1 MDHEN and CDR2 SYDVKM. CDR3 in amino acids: CASRAGGIVGEQYF. The CDR3 DNA follows: TGTGCCAGCAGGGCCGGAGGCATAGTGGGCGAGCAGTACTTC. Looking up the rest from reference TRBV28 and TRBJ2-7 gives the full variable domain: DVKVTQSSRYLVKRTGEKVFLECVQDMDHENMFWYRQDPGLGLRLIYFSYDVKMKEKGDIPEGYSVSREKKERFSLILESASTNQTSMYLCASRAGGIVGEQYFGPGTRLTVT.

This clonotype occurred a few times. The rearrangement links TRBV24-1 to TRBJ2-3; the D is unclear. The V and J ends lost 4 bases and 12 bases respectively, with 4 bases between them. The CDR3 is 9 amino acids. CDR1 is KGHDR, CDR2 SFDVKD, per germline. CDR3 sequence: CATSERQYF. The DNA for the CDR3 is TGTGCCACCAGTGAACGCCAGTATTTT.

This chain links TRBV13 with TRBJ1-2; the D is unclear. The CDR3 extends over 14 amino acids. The V end was cut by 4 bases, the J end by 7 bases, with 16 bases between. CDR1 and CDR2 (germline): PRHDT, FYEKMQ (reference sequence). In DNA form, the CDR3 reads TGTGCCAGCAGCTCCAGGACCCTAAAGTCTGGCTACACCTTC. Protein product: CASSSRTLKSGYTF.

The gene calls are TRBV7-2 and TRBJ2-3; weak D call: TRBD2 (5 bases). Germline-derived CDR1 and CDR2 are SGHTA and FQGNSA. This CDR3 contains 15 residues. Deletions cut 5 bases from V and 2 bases from J, with 14 bases between. The CDR3: CASSMTIMNTDTQYF. The CDR3, as DNA: TGTGCCAGCAGCATGACTATCATGAACACAGATACGCAGTATTTT.

This clonotype has at least ten counts. The rearrangement links TRBV4-1 to TRBJ1-5; D not certain. The CDR3 has 15 amino acids. CDR1 is MGHRA, CDR2 YSYEKL, per germline. The germline V and J ends were trimmed by 0 bases and 4 bases, with 10 bases remaining between them. The CDR3 here is CASSQDASFNQPQHF. DNA of the CDR3: TGCGCCAGCAGCCAAGACGCCAGTTTTAATCAGCCCCAGCATTTT.

A few counts support this clonotype. This chain uses TRBV28 with TRBJ2-5, with no clear D. V was cut by 4 bases and J by 4 bases, with 13 bases left in between. This CDR3 contains 14 residues. CDR1 MDHEN and CDR2 SYDVKM come from the germline V gene. CDR3 amino acids: CASSSRRTRETQYF. As DNA, the CDR3 is TGTGCCAGCAGTTCGAGACGGACCCGAGAGACCCAGTACTTC.